This T cell receptor (beta chain) came from a study of post-analysis software for immune sequencing data. Study information: The cohort encompassed relapsing-remitting, secondary progressive and progressive-relapsing multiple sclerosis disease courses. Points from the study as a whole: The normalized Chao1 diversity of multiple sclerosis patients was significantly lower than that of controls. When patients were compared with controls, roughly five TRBV segments were more frequent, TRBV5-6, TRBV5-1 and TRBV20-1 among them. Samples made in the same batch grouped tightly together by F measure.

Unique molecular identifiers were present in the TCR beta cDNA libraries. Approximately 500,000 cDNA molecules were obtained per 1 to 10 million input T cells. Via MiXCR, TCRdb re-called the PCR reads, giving one row per CDR3 protein. The sample records roughly 650,000 distinct CDR3 sequences, approximately 60% being singletons. Of note for this clonotype: The antigen remains undetermined.

The CDR3 consists of 16 residues. Germline CDR1 and CDR2: MNHNS and SASEGT. The ends lost 2 bases at V and 8 bases at J; junction bases unmatched: 13. This receptor was obtained from a girl aged 2-10 years with multiple sclerosis. Sequences were obtained from blood. The rearrangement links TRBV6-1 to TRBJ2-3; 7 bases map to TRBD2. The CDR3 DNA reads TGTGCCAGCAGTGAACGACCAGGCGGGACTAAGCTTACGCAGTATTTT. Its protein product is CASSERPGGTKLTQYF.